The 3 T cell receptor beta chains below were found in one sample sequenced in a study of beta chain features in type 1 diabetes (dated by TCRdb to 2016 to 2018). The investigation overall reported the following: A moderate but significant shortening of TCRB CDR3 length was observed in type 1 diabetes patients in all four CD4+ subsets.

Their antigen targets remain unknown. The library was generated by the immunoSEQ multiplex PCR assay. The High Capacity cDNA Reverse Transcription Kit was used to reverse transcribe all of the isolated RNA, meaning that expressed TCRB transcripts were what got sequenced. As stored in TCRdb, this immuneACCESS dataset retains in-frame rearrangements with V and J assigned. A fraction of the clones does not appear; measured against another copy, unresolved V genes explain less than half of the discrepancy, and the remainder lacks a known reason. Counted in this sample were some 63,000 clones; about 50% of them appeared once. The ten most abundant clones make up around 0.7% of the sample. The specimen was central memory CD4+ T cells from blood. All receptors derive from a young man with type 1 diabetes.

This clone was found a few times. CDR3 amino acids: CASSYSNRGGNGYTF. CDR3 bases: TGTGCCAGCAGTTACTCAAACCGAGGGGGCAATGGCTACACCTTC. The J gene is TRBJ1-2, the V gene TRBV6-5, with 7 bases identical to TRBD1. Germline CDR1 MNHEY, CDR2 SVGAGI. CDR3 length: 15 residues. After removal of 0 bases from V and 6 bases from J, the junction contained 7 bases not matched to a gene.

The rearrangement joins TRBV19 to TRBJ2-5; tentatively, D is TRBD1 (7 bases). Trimming removed 6 bases from V and 1 base from J, with 15 bases in between. Germline CDR1 and CDR2: LNHDA and SQIVND (reference sequence). The CDR3 spans 15 residues. Here the CDR3 DNA reads TGTGCCAGTAGGGGCAGGGGGGCCCCCCAAGAGACCCAGTACTTC. Translating it yields CASRGRGAPQETQYF. Together with reference TRBV19 and TRBJ2-5, the CDR3 gives the full variable domain: DGGITQSPKYLFRKEGQNVTLSCEQNLNHDAMYWYRQDPGQGLRLIYYSQIVNDFQKGDIAEGYSVSREKKESFPLTVTSAQKNPTAFYLCASRGRGAPQETQYFGPGTRLLVL.

The genes are TRBV2 and TRBJ2-7, with TRBD1 identical over 7 bases. Losses at the gene ends were 3 bases for V and 2 bases for J; bases not matched to a gene: 4. The CDR3 extends over 14 amino acids. Germline loops: CDR1 SNHLY, CDR2 FYNNEI. The CDR3 region has the DNA TGTGCCAGCAGTGAGGGGACAGCCACCTACGAGCAGTACTTC. Protein sequence: CASSEGTATYEQYF.